Presented here are 6 T cell receptor beta chains from one specimen sequenced in a study of blood T cell repertoires in COVID-19 (dated by TCRdb to 2020 to 2021). Libraries were built with the immunoSEQ multiplex PCR assay. Imported from immuneACCESS, the table was reduced by TCRdb to in-frame sequences with V and J called. These copies leave out some clones; in studies compared against another copy, an unresolved V gene accounts for under half, and the cause of the remainder is not known. A total of about 75,000 clones appear in this sample, 80% to 95% of them only once. Clones ranked in the top ten supply 6% to 7.5% of the sample. The sample comprised peripheral blood. All receptors derive from a human donor in a cohort sampled during active COVID-19.

This clone was seen only once. CDR3 sequence: CASSVAGEHTEAFF. In nucleotides, the CDR3 is TGTGCCAGCAGCGTAGCAGGGGAGCACACTGAAGCTTTCTTT. The chain employs TRBV9 and TRBJ1-1, with D perhaps matching TRBD1 (6 bases). CDR3 length equals 14 residues. Germline CDR1 and CDR2: SGDLS and YYNGEE. V lost 0 bases and J lost 3, with 9 bases in between.

The CDR3 loop reads CASSSCLETTGELFF. CDR3 in DNA: TGTGCCAGCAGTTCATGCTTGGAGACCACCGGGGAGCTGTTTTTT. This chain joins TRBV6-7 and TRBJ2-2; D not certain. TRBV6-7 is annotated as an ORF whose role is uncertain. Trimming pared 4 bases from V and 4 bases from J, leaving 13 bases between. CDR3 size: 15 residues.

This chain links TRBV19 with TRBJ2-3, with D tentatively TRBD1 (5 bases). In germline, CDR1 is LNHDA, CDR2 SQIVND (reference sequence). The CDR3 loop spans 15 amino acids. The V and J ends lost 3 bases and 0 bases respectively, with 10 bases between them. The CDR3 protein is CASSIQGRSTDTQYF. Written as DNA, the CDR3 is TGTGCCAGTAGTATCCAGGGCCGGAGCACAGATACGCAGTATTTT.

This chain uses TRBV7-6 with TRBJ2-1; D may be TRBD2 (5 bases). From germline, CDR1 is SGHVS and CDR2 FNYEAQ. The CDR3 runs 15 residues. Trimming cost V 0 bases and J 6 bases, with 12 bases left between them. DNA for the CDR3: TGTGCCAGCAGCTTAGCGGAGGCCCGAGTCAATGAGCAGTTCTTC. Its translation: CASSLAEARVNEQFF.

This clone is a singleton in its sample. The chain has TRBV27 and TRBJ2-7, with TRBD2 as a possible D gene (5 bases). The CDR3 is made up of 13 amino acids. CDR1 and CDR2 from the germline V gene are MNHEY and SMNVEV (reference sequence). The germline V and J ends were trimmed by 8 bases and 3 bases, with 14 bases remaining between them. The CDR3 sequence is CASWPSGIYEQYF. CDR3 nucleotides: TGTGCCAGCTGGCCCAGCGGAATCTACGAGCAGTACTTC.

The chain has TRBV5-1 and TRBJ1-1; TRBD1 matches 7 bases. Germline values: CDR1 SGHRS, CDR2 YFSETQ. This CDR3 contains 14 residues. V gave up 2 bases and J gave up 0 bases; unmatched junction bases: 1. CDR3 residues: CASSFGQVNTEAFF. The CDR3, as DNA: TGCGCCAGCAGCTTTGGACAGGTGAACACTGAAGCTTTCTTT.